These 30 T cell receptor beta chains came from one sample sequenced in a study of T cells in Graves' hyperthyroidism and ophthalmopathy. Researchers amplified the TCR beta CDR3 regions from RNA transcripts. HTBI primers were used for first-round RT-PCR of the TCR CDR3. MiXCR, applied by TCRdb to the multiplex PCR reads, yields one record per CDR3 protein. The top ten hold around 4% of the sample, which has 640,000 or so distinct CDR3 sequences, roughly 14% seen once. Sequencing was carried out using blood. The receptors here all came from a woman in her 40s with Graves' ophthalmopathy.

This clonotype was counted ten times or more. V and J are TRBV9 and TRBJ1-1; unclear D gene. V lost 0 bases and J 0 bases, leaving 9 bases between the germline ends. The CDR3 runs to 15 residues. The germline V gene has CDR1 SGDLS and CDR2 YYNGEE. Here the CDR3 reads CASSVDPYLNTEAFF. For the CDR3, the DNA is TGTGCCAGCAGCGTAGATCCGTACTTGAACACTGAAGCTTTCTTT.

Ten or more counts support this clonotype. The chain has TRBV7-8 and TRBJ2-4, with TRBD2 identical over 14 bases. With V trimmed by 5 bases and J by 8 bases, 8 bases remained unmatched. Germline V gene data show CDR1 as SGHVS and CDR2 as FQNEAQ. This CDR3 spans 16 amino acids. CDR3 sequence: CASSTGTSGSSDIQYF. DNA of the CDR3: TGTGCCAGCAGCACCGGGACTAGCGGGAGCAGCGACATTCAGTACTTC.

In this sample, this clonotype turned up many times. This chain connects TRBV6-1 to TRBJ2-2; 14 bases match TRBD2. The germline V gene encodes CDR1 MNHNS and CDR2 SASEGT. Trimming took 8 bases from V and 6 from J; bases not matched to a gene: 5. CDR3 length: 15 residues. CDR3 sequence (DNA): TGTGCCAGCCGGGGACTAGCGGGAGATGCCGGGGAGCTGTTTTTT. Its translation: CASRGLAGDAGELFF.

This clonotype was picked up many times. V gene TRBV7-9 combines with J gene TRBJ2-5; D remains unclear. CDR3 size: 14 residues. V dropped 5 bases and J dropped 2 bases, with 12 bases sitting between them. The germline V gene has CDR1 SEHNR and CDR2 FQNEAQ (reference sequence). CDR3 protein: CASSPLTQQETQYF. In DNA form, the CDR3 reads TGTGCCAGCAGCCCCTTAACGCAGCAAGAGACCCAGTACTTC.

The V gene is TRBV6-1, the J gene TRBJ1-1; TRBD1 matches 8 bases. The CDR3 length is 12 residues. Trimming took 10 bases from V and 8 from J; bases not matched to a gene: 9. The germline CDR1 and CDR2 sequences are MNHNS and SASEGT. The CDR3 reads CAIRGLQGEAFF. CDR3 DNA sequence: TGTGCCATCAGGGGGCTACAGGGAGAAGCTTTCTTT.

The chain links TRBV12-3 or TRBV12-4 to TRBJ1-5, with no clear D. The CDR3 loop spans 16 amino acids. V was trimmed by 5 bases and J by 7 bases, leaving 21 bases between them. The CDR3 reads CASSPGTRLSRQPQHF. The CDR3, as DNA: TGTGCCAGCAGTCCAGGAACACGGCTCTCCCGCCAGCCCCAGCATTTT.

This clonotype has just a few counts. The V call is TRBV27, the J call TRBJ2-5, with D possibly matching TRBD2 (5 bases). V gave up 6 bases and J gave up 2 bases, with 19 bases separating them. The CDR3 spans 16 residues. Germline V lookup: CDR1 MNHEY, CDR2 SMNVEV (reference sequence). CDR3 DNA: TGTGCCAGCAGCCATACCAAGACTCGGGGACAAGAGACCCAGTACTTC. This codes for CASSHTKTRGQETQYF.

This clonotype was picked up many times. The chain carries TRBV20-1 and TRBJ2-7; 13 bases align to TRBD2. The germline V gene has CDR1 DFQATT and CDR2 SNEGSKA (reference sequence). There are 16 residues in the CDR3. The trim removed 1 base at V and 0 bases at J, leaving 3 bases unmatched. CDR3 sequence reads: CSARGTSGRASYEQYF. DNA of the CDR3: TGCAGTGCTAGAGGCACTAGCGGGAGGGCCTCCTACGAGCAGTACTTC.

In this sample, this clonotype turned up many times. The V call is TRBV2, the J call TRBJ1-5; D may be TRBD1 (5 bases). Trimming pared 4 bases from V and 3 bases from J, leaving 13 bases between. The CDR3 spans 15 residues. Germline values: CDR1 SNHLY, CDR2 FYNNEI. DNA for the CDR3: TGTGCCAGCAGTGTATCAGGGTTGGACAATCAGCCCCAGCATTTT. Translating it yields CASSVSGLDNQPQHF.

The gene calls are TRBV7-2 and TRBJ1-1, with 7 bases fitting TRBD1. The CDR3 contains 15 residues. J gave up 6 bases and V 5 bases, and 12 bases lay outside the gene matches. Germline CDR1 and CDR2: SGHTA and FQGNSA. CDR3 nucleotides: TGTGCCAGCAGCCAAGATGTGACAGGGTGGGCTGAAGCTTTCTTT. This gives the protein CASSQDVTGWAEAFF. Complete variable domain (other parts from reference TRBV7-2 and TRBJ1-1): GAGVSQSPSNKVTEKGKDVELRCDPISGHTALYWYRQSLGQGLEFLIYFQGNSAPDKSGLPSDRFSAERTGGSVSTLTIQRTQQEDSAVYLCASSQDVTGWAEAFFGQGTRLTVV.

This clonotype was counted only a few times. J is TRBJ2-5 and V is TRBV20-1, with 11 positions matching TRBD2. The length of the CDR3 is 15 residues. The V gene end was trimmed by 6 bases and the J gene end by 1 base; junction bases not matched to a gene: 7. Germline values: CDR1 DFQATT, CDR2 SNEGSKA (reference sequence). The CDR3 nucleotides read TGCAGTGCCCATTCGACTAGCGGGGCCCAAGAGACCCAGTACTTC. Translation gives CSAHSTSGAQETQYF.

V and J are TRBV19 and TRBJ1-1; possibly TRBD1 for D (5 bases). Germline V gene data show CDR1 as LNHDA and CDR2 as SQIVND (reference sequence). CDR3 length: 12 amino acids. V was shortened by 11 bases and J by 1 base, with 11 bases between the two germline ends. CDR3: CAATGRNTEAFF. The CDR3 DNA reads as TGTGCCGCTACGGGGCGGAACACTGAAGCTTTCTTT.

This clonotype has a count of ten or more. The chain is built from TRBV20-1 and TRBJ2-5, with 8 bases matching TRBD2. Germline CDR1 is DFQATT and CDR2 is SNEGSKA (reference sequence). V shed 4 bases and J 1 base; nucleotides not matched to a gene: 2. The CDR3 runs 13 residues. The CDR3 loop reads CSATTSGQETQYF. CDR3 sequence (DNA): TGCAGTGCTACAACTAGCGGCCAAGAGACCCAGTACTTC.

This clonotype was observed a few times. V is TRBV12-3 or TRBV12-4 and J is TRBJ1-2; no clear D gene. The CDR3 has 13 amino acids. Between the trimmed V and J ends, which lost 1 base and 4 bases, there was a span of 7 bases. The CDR3 spells CASSLGYFYGYTF. The CDR3 DNA sequence: TGTGCCAGCAGTTTAGGGTACTTCTATGGCTACACCTTC.

This clonotype came up many times. This chain connects TRBV2 to TRBJ2-2; D not certain. Per the germline V gene, CDR1 is SNHLY and CDR2 is FYNNEI. Trimming took 6 bases from V and 6 from J, leaving 11 bases between them. This CDR3 region has 13 residues. CDR3 in amino acids: CASSATESGELFF. The CDR3 nucleotides are TGTGCCAGCAGCGCCACCGAGTCCGGGGAGCTGTTTTTT.

This clonotype was seen repeatedly, ten times or more. This chain connects TRBV7-2 to TRBJ2-7; a possible D gene is TRBD1 (6 bases). This CDR3 region has 15 residues. Germline loops: CDR1 SGHTA, CDR2 FQGNSA. V gave up 3 bases and J gave up 3 bases, with 15 bases separating them. CDR3 sequence: CASSFWGSRGYEQYF. In DNA, the CDR3 is TGTGCCAGCAGCTTTTGGGGAAGCAGGGGCTACGAGCAGTACTTC.

The chain combines TRBV29-1 with TRBJ2-7; D may match TRBD1 or TRBD2 (5 bases each). Germline V gene lookup returns CDR1 SQVTM and CDR2 ANQGSEA. The CDR3 extends over 13 amino acids. Trimming shortened V by 2 bases and J by 7 bases, and 15 bases separated the two germline ends. The CDR3 sequence is CSVESRGLGEQYF. The DNA of the CDR3 is TGCAGCGTTGAAAGTCGGGGCTTGGGGGAGCAGTACTTC.

This clonotype was found many times. V and J are TRBV19 and TRBJ2-7; D possibly uses TRBD1 or TRBD2 (5 bases each). The V end lost 4 bases, the J end lost 0 bases, and 13 bases lay between the germline ends. This CDR3 is built from 15 residues. The germline V gene has CDR1 LNHDA and CDR2 SQIVND (reference sequence). DNA of the CDR3: TGTGCCAGTAGTAGAGACGGGACGAGCTCCTACGAGCAGTACTTC. This translates into CASSRDGTSSYEQYF.

The chain employs TRBV2 and TRBJ2-4, with TRBD1 matching 8 bases. CDR1 and CDR2 from the germline V gene are SNHLY and FYNNEI. V lost 1 base to trimming and J lost 0 bases; unmatched junction nucleotides: 5. The CDR3 extends over 17 amino acids. The CDR3 sequence: CASSEGGQDLAKNIQYF. CDR3 coding DNA: TGTGCCAGCAGTGAAGGGGGACAGGACCTAGCCAAAAACATTCAGTACTTC.

This clonotype has only a few counts. The CDR3 loop is CASSVRGDHRDVQETQYF. In nucleotides, the CDR3 is TGTGCCAGCAGTGTACGTGGGGATCATAGGGACGTCCAAGAGACCCAGTACTTC. This chain connects TRBV27 to TRBJ2-5; D possibly uses TRBD1 or TRBD2 (5 bases each). The length of the CDR3 is 18 residues. The germline V gene encodes CDR1 MNHEY and CDR2 SMNVEV (reference sequence). V lost 5 bases, J lost 1 base, and 23 bases lay in between.

This clonotype was detected many times. The gene calls are TRBV6-5 and TRBJ2-5, with D perhaps matching TRBD1 (6 bases). The V gene lost 2 bases and the J gene lost 5 bases, with 12 bases spanning the gap. The germline gives CDR1 MNHEY, CDR2 SVGAGI. This CDR3 has 14 amino acids. The CDR3 region is CASSYHRARETQYF. CDR3 nucleotide sequence: TGTGCCAGCAGTTACCACAGGGCTCGGGAGACCCAGTACTTC.

This clonotype was recorded at least ten times. V usage is TRBV11-2 and J usage is TRBJ1-2; D is undetermined. Germline values: CDR1 SGHAT, CDR2 FQNNGV. This CDR3 spans 16 amino acids. V lost 0 bases, J lost 8 bases, and 19 bases lay in between. The CDR3 is CASSLDFATQRFGYTF. CDR3 nucleotide sequence: TGTGCCAGCAGCTTAGATTTCGCGACCCAAAGGTTCGGCTACACCTTC.

This clonotype was detected ten times or more. The V and J genes are TRBV27 and TRBJ1-6; possibly TRBD1 for D (6 bases). This CDR3 comprises 13 residues. The germline CDR1 and CDR2 sequences are MNHEY and SMNVEV (reference sequence). The germline V and J ends were trimmed by 4 bases and 7 bases, with 8 bases remaining between them. CDR3 region: CASSWDKNSPLHF. The CDR3 DNA follows: TGTGCCAGCAGTTGGGACAAGAATTCACCCCTCCACTTT.

Ten or more counts support this clonotype. V and J are TRBV4-1 and TRBJ1-6; no firm D call. This CDR3 has 13 residues. With 1 base removed from V and 7 bases from J, the gap between germline ends came to 5 bases. CDR1 MGHRA and CDR2 YSYEKL come from the germline V gene. CDR3 residues: CASSQAVNSPLHF. The CDR3 DNA is TGCGCCAGCAGCCAAGCAGTAAATTCACCCCTCCACTTT.

There are many counts of this clonotype. The chain couples TRBV10-3 to TRBJ2-7; 7 positions match TRBD1. V was clipped by 3 bases and J by 1 base; unmatched bases: 6. This CDR3 is 15 amino acids long. Germline CDR1 ENHRY, CDR2 SYGVKD. The DNA for the CDR3 is TGTGCCATCAGTGATAAAGGGGGCGCTTCCTACGAGCAGTACTTC. Its translation: CAISDKGGASYEQYF.

This clonotype was observed a handful of times. The genes are TRBV28 and TRBJ2-7, with D perhaps given as TRBD1 or TRBD2 (7 bases each). Between the trimmed V and J ends, which lost 3 bases and 2 bases, there was a span of 14 bases. This CDR3 contains 15 residues. Germline V gene sequence: CDR1 MDHEN, CDR2 SYDVKM. DNA of the CDR3: TGTGCCAGCAGTTTGACCAGGGGGGGACCCTACGAGCAGTACTTC. Translation: CASSLTRGGPYEQYF.

The sample holds many counts of this clonotype. The J gene is TRBJ1-1, the V gene TRBV20-1; D gene uncertain. The CDR3 extends over 13 amino acids. Trimming took off 3 bases at V and 0 bases at J, with 8 bases between the two ends. The germline gives CDR1 DFQATT, CDR2 SNEGSKA (reference sequence). The CDR3 protein is CSARVRLNTEAFF. As DNA, the CDR3 is TGCAGTGCTAGGGTCAGACTGAACACTGAAGCTTTCTTT.

The chain recombines TRBV28 with TRBJ2-7, with 8 positions matching TRBD1. Per the germline V gene, CDR1 is MDHEN and CDR2 is SYDVKM. The CDR3 consists of 14 residues. Germline trimming cut 5 bases from V and 10 bases from J; bases unmatched to any gene: 13. CDR3 protein: CASSGQGAAGIQYF. As DNA, the CDR3 is TGTGCCAGCAGTGGGCAGGGGGCTGCCGGGATACAGTACTTC.

V is TRBV6-2 or TRBV6-3 and J is TRBJ2-5; 9 bases are shared with TRBD1. The trim removed 3 bases at V and 6 bases at J, leaving 14 bases unmatched. Germline lookup yields CDR1 MNHEY and CDR2 SVGEGT. CDR3 length: 17 amino acids. The CDR3 sequence is CASSYGSLTGGFQTQYF. The CDR3 DNA is TGTGCCAGCAGTTATGGCTCATTGACAGGGGGATTTCAGACCCAGTACTTC.

In this sample, this clonotype turned up many times. DNA for the CDR3: TGTGCCATCAGTGTAGAACAGGATCTCTATGGCTACACCTTC. It encodes CAISVEQDLYGYTF. The rearrangement links TRBV10-3 to TRBJ1-2; a possible D gene is TRBD1 (5 bases). From germline, CDR1 is ENHRY and CDR2 SYGVKD. This CDR3 has 14 residues. V shed 4 bases and J shed 4 bases, with 13 bases lying between them.